This TCR beta chain stems from a study of cytomegalovirus exposure and HLA in healthy donors. Study-level results: Trimming of TCR beta V- and J-genes showed a link, identified in a later analysis, to a missense DCLRE1C variant.

About this clone: What it recognizes is unknown.

The CDR3 runs 15 residues. V was pared by 6 bases and J by 3 bases, with 6 bases of the junction left unmatched. Germline V CDR1 and CDR2: MDHEN, SYDVKM. Primers included in the PCR were 60 Vbeta and 13 Jbeta primers. Data came from immunoSEQ multiplex PCR; TCRdb stores just in-frame clones and leaves some out. Here the sample spans about 200,000 clones, 65% to 90% being singletons. This receptor was obtained from a woman between 50 and 59 years old in good health and CMV-seronegative. The specimen was PBMCs. The gene calls are TRBV28 and TRBJ1-5; TRBD1 matches 9 bases. The CDR3 reads CASSPGQGDNQPQHF. CDR3 DNA: TGTGCCAGCAGCCCGGGACAGGGTGACAATCAGCCCCAGCATTTT.